This T cell receptor beta chain comes out of a study of blood T cell repertoires in COVID-19. Study-level information: Samples of COVID-19 (acute and convalescent) were obtained from the United States, Italy and Spain.

In the authors' workflow: Researchers report that nucleated cell counts were estimated from reference gene primer amplification. The assay was immunoSEQ multiplex PCR, and TCRdb's table has in-frame clones only and misses some. V, J and clone size reflect that table, while D and trimming were determined from the DNA. This table has more than 250,000 clones, roughly 90% appearing once. Germline V lookup: CDR1 MGHRA, CDR2 YSYEKL. Between the trimmed V and J ends, which lost 2 bases and 8 bases, there was a span of 10 bases. The CDR3 is 14 amino acids. The rearrangement links TRBV4-1 to TRBJ1-6; no clear D gene. The TCR comes from a man younger than 35 who had recovered from COVID-19. Sequences were obtained from peripheral blood. CDR3: CASSQLQYDSPLHF. CDR3 nucleotide sequence: TGCGCCAGCAGCCAACTACAGTACGATTCACCCCTCCACTTT.